The text below deals with one T cell receptor beta chain. By share, this clonotype ranks as medium-sized (0.01 to 0.1%). This clone's antigen is unknown. Base quality data are lacking; no much larger clone is found one base away. The method was 5' RACE. The sequencing machine was a NextSeq 500. The TCR library protocol attached a unique molecular identifier to each TCR cDNA molecule to allow correction of PCR and sequencing errors. Per the original workflow: Decombinator tools were used for TCR identification, UMI-based error correction and CDR3 extraction. TCRs above a frequency of 2 per 1,000, corresponding to the top 1% of the tumor frequency distribution, were defined as expanded. Each repertoire was subsampled 100 times to 5,000 TCRs, after which Renyi diversity was computed with the R vegan package. CDR3 similarity networks were constructed using string-kernel similarity of amino acid triplets, with links drawn between CDR3s whose pairwise similarity was above 0.82. The public reads were reprocessed in TCRdb via fastp at Q25 and MiXCR, keeping in-frame beta chains. Each CDR3 protein gets just one entry, which takes the most common genes and DNA from the rows behind it. The V and J calls were not made by the authors but by TCRdb's processing. The sample table holds about 3,100 distinct CDR3 sequences, of which about 4.9% were seen once. Of the sample, 16% falls within the top ten clones.

The sample originates from a study of spatial heterogeneity in lung cancer (dated by TCRdb to the late 2010s). About the full investigation: Beta-chain transcripts were consistently detected in greater numbers than alpha-chain transcripts, which likely reflected higher beta-chain transcript abundance. At surgery, both alpha and beta chains were TCR-sequenced in 220 tumor regions, 63 to 80 matched nontumor lung samples and 56 PBMC samples. The study linked features of the TCR repertoire to counts of nonsynonymous mutations, which were determined by whole-exome sequencing of tumor tissue. In the raw uncorrected reads, each unique combination of TCR and UMI appeared more than ten times on average. In non-small cell lung cancer, the study made a quantitative comparison of TCR alpha and beta repertoires among multiple tumor regions, matched nontumor lung and blood. Study-wide conclusions, independent of this receptor: Confirming at a functional level the hypothesis that regional TCRs recognize regional mutations was considered to require additional single-cell paired TCR alpha and beta sequencing.

The label giving this sample's time point can be read as: sample taken at primary tumor resection. The donors were some 76 patients from the lung TRACERx cohort who had early-stage, untreated non-small cell lung cancer. Without any cell sorting, TCR sequencing was performed on whole RNA extracted either from tumor and nontumor lung tissue or from cryopreserved PBMC samples. Patients were selected for TCR sequencing only if sufficient RNA was available from at least two tumor regions. Before being selected, tumor and adjacent nontumor lung specimens were reviewed by a lung pathologist. CDR3 length: 15 amino acids, cysteine to phenylalanine. The entry retains the CDR3 DNA only, 45 bases that are in frame from base 1. V and J lose 3 bases and 8 bases, and a span of 19 bases separates them. The CDR1 and CDR2 encoded by the germline V gene (reference sequence) are DFQATT and SNEGSKA.

The sample here was normal lung tissue next to the tumor, taken at surgery. Recombination linked TRBV20-1 to TRBJ1-4, with a weak D call of TRBD1 (6 bases match). This sequence originates from a male donor with early-stage non-small cell lung cancer. The CDR3 loop reads CSARNPGALGEKLFF. The nucleotides are TGCAGTGCTAGGAACCCAGGGGCGCTAGGGGAAAAACTGTTTTTT.